The rows below give T cell receptor beta chains drawn from one sample of a study of shared clonotypes between healthy human individuals. The method was immunoSEQ multiplex PCR; TCRdb's version includes in-frame clones alone and lacks a portion of them. The sample carries around 530,000 clones, roughly four fifths recorded once. The specimen was PBMCs. These receptors originate from a middle-aged woman in good health. Some clones in this sample may be carry-over from other donors' samples. The CDR3 runs from the conserved cysteine through the conserved F or W. Fields, in order: V gene, J gene, clone size, D gene, CDR3 DNA, CDR3 protein. D genes are given only for firm matches. Clone sizes are given selectively: once, few, many, or a class where the clone is expanded.

TRBV21-1	TRBJ2-2	NA	NA	TGTGCCAGCAGCACTCGACGGCCGGGGGAAGCGAAATGGGAGCTGTTTTTT	CASSTRRPGEAKWELFF
TRBV7-9	TRBJ2-7	NA	TRBD2	TGTGCCAGCAGCCCATGGACTAGCGGGAGGAATTCCTACGAGCAGTACTTC	CASSPWTSGRNSYEQYF
TRBV5-4	TRBJ2-5	many	NA	TGTGCCAGCAGCGGGGGAACTAGCAGAGAGACCCAGTACTTC	CASSGGTSRETQYF
TRBV20-1	TRBJ2-5	NA	NA	TGCAGTGCTTTGTACCAAGAGACCCAGTACTTC	CSALYQETQYF
TRBV7-9	TRBJ1-2	NA	NA	TGTGCCAGCAGCCCGGACAGACCACAAAGAATCTATGGCTACACCTTC	CASSPDRPQRIYGYTF
TRBV11-3	TRBJ2-1	NA	NA	TGTGCCAGCAGCTTAGATACCGGGGGAGAGCAGTTCTTC	CASSLDTGGEQFF
TRBV27	TRBJ2-1	NA	TRBD1	TGTGCCAGCAGTTGGGGACAGTACAATGAGCAGTTCTTC	CASSWGQYNEQFF
TRBV6-1	TRBJ2-5	NA	NA	TGTGCCAGCAGTGAAGTTCCGTCCAGAACGGCCCAGTACTTC	CASSEVPSRTAQYF
TRBV28	TRBJ2-2	NA	TRBD1	TGTGCCAGCAGGGGATACAGGGGGACGAACACCGGGGAGCTGTTTTTT	CASRGYRGTNTGELFF
TRBV5-1	TRBJ2-6	few	NA	TGCGCCAGCAGCTACTCTGGGGCCAACGTCCTGACTTTC	CASSYSGANVLTF
TRBV6-6	TRBJ1-5	NA	TRBD1	TGTGCCAGCAGTTACGGCAGGGGGGATAGTGCTCAGCCCCAGCATTTT	CASSYGRGDSAQPQHF
TRBV11-3	TRBJ2-1	NA	TRBD2	TGTGCCAGCAGCTTAGGGGGACTAGCGGGAGGGAGAATTTACAATGAGCAGTTCTTC	CASSLGGLAGGRIYNEQFF
TRBV9	TRBJ1-1	NA	NA	TGTGCCAGCAGCGTAGGAGGGGTTTGGAGCCCTGAAGCTTTCTTT	CASSVGGVWSPEAFF
TRBV5-1	TRBJ2-7	NA	TRBD1	TGCGCCAGCAGCTTCCGGACAGGGGGCGAGCAGTACTTC	CASSFRTGGEQYF
TRBV18	TRBJ1-1	medium-sized	NA	TGTGCCAGCTCACCCTCCGGGGGGCCCGAGGGACCGAACACTGAAGCTTTCTTT	CASSPSGGPEGPNTEAFF
TRBV27	TRBJ2-7	few	TRBD2	TGTGCCAGCAGTTTTGATAGCGGGAGGGCCCTGGGCGAGCAGTACTTC	CASSFDSGRALGEQYF
TRBV28	TRBJ1-1	NA	NA	TGTGCCAGCAGTTCCTCGGGGGGTACAGAGAACACTGAAGCTTTCTTT	CASSSSGGTENTEAFF
TRBV11-2	TRBJ2-7	NA	TRBD2	TGTGCCAGCAGGAACCCGGGACTAGCAAAGTACGAGCAGTACTTC	CASRNPGLAKYEQYF
TRBV6-1	TRBJ1-5	NA	NA	TGTGCCAGCAGTGAGTGGAATCAGCCCCAGCATTTT	CASSEWNQPQHF